This T cell receptor (beta chain) comes out of a study of T cells after yellow fever vaccination. Study-wide findings and caveats: A faster peak, day 5 versus 15, was reached by the weaker secondary response.

V was clipped by 1 base and J by 1 base, with 12 bases between them. The germline V gene encodes CDR1 SGHTA and CDR2 FQGNSA. This CDR3 comprises 16 residues. Points on this clonotype: Its target is not known.

5'RACE template switching produced TCR cDNA carrying a universal primer site and UMIs. TCRdb called the 5' RACE reads again in MiXCR, with one record for every CDR3 protein. The sample has about 320,000 distinct CDR3 sequences, roughly 10% seen once. The receptor comes from a man between 18 and 35 years old who received the YFV17D yellow fever vaccine. The chain links TRBV7-2 to TRBJ2-3; weak D call: TRBD2 (5 bases). The material sequenced was CD4+ T cells sorted from PBMCs, taken 45 days after the yellow fever booster vaccination. CDR3 region: CASSLGGVRGTDTQYF. CDR3 sequence (DNA): TGTGCCAGCAGCTTAGGTGGTGTGCGGGGCACAGATACGCAGTATTTT.